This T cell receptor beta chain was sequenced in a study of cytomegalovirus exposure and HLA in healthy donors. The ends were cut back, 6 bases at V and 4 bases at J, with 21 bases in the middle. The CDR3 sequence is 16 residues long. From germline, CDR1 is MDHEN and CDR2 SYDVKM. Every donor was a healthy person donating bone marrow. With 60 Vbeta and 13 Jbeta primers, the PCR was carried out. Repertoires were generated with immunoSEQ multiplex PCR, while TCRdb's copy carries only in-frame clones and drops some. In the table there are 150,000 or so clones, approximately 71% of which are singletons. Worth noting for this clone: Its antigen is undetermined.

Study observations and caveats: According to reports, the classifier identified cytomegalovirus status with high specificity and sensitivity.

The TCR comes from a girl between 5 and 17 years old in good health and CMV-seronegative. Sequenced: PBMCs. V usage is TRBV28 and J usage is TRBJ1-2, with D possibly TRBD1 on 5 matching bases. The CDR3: CASSPYQYSTVYGYTF. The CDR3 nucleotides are TGTGCCAGCAGCCCCTACCAATATTCGACAGTCTATGGCTACACCTTC.